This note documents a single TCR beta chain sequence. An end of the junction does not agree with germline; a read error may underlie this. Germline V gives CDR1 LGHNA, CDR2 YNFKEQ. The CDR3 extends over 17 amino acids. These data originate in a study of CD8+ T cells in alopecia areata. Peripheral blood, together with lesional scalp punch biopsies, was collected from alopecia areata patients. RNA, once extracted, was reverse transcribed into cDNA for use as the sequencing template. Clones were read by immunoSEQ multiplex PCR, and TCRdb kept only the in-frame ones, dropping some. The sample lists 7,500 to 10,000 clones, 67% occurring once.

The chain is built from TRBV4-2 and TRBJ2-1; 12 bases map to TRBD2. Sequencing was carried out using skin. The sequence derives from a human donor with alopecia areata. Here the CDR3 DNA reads TGTGCCAGCAGCCAACCGAAACTAGCGGGGGGTATCAATGAGCAGCTCTTC. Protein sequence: CASSQPKLAGGINEQLF.